This entry lists 15 T cell receptor beta chains sequenced from one sample in a study of OX40 agonist ivuxolimab in advanced cancers. Method: immunoSEQ multiplex PCR; TCRdb's copy keeps in-frame clones and lacks some. The data contain 77,000 or so clones, roughly 78% of them seen just once; the ten biggest clones take up over 4.5%. Source: CD4+ or CD8+ T cells sorted from blood, taken in a trial of the OX40 agonist ivuxolimab. These receptors came from an adult with an advanced solid tumor such as melanoma, head and neck, liver or kidney cancer.

V is TRBV6-5 and J is TRBJ1-4; a possible D gene is TRBD1 (5 bases). The CDR3 extends over 12 amino acids. Germline CDR1 MNHEY, CDR2 SVGAGI. V gave up 8 bases and J gave up 8 bases, with 12 bases separating them. This chain's CDR3 is CASGQGKEKLFF. CDR3 DNA: TGTGCCAGCGGGCAGGGAAAAGAAAAACTGTTTTTT.

V gene TRBV7-2 combines with J gene TRBJ1-3; TRBD1 might be the D (5 bases). V gave up 5 bases and J gave up 0 bases, with 14 bases separating them. In germline, CDR1 is SGHTA, CDR2 FQGNSA. CDR3 length: 16 residues. This CDR3 is CASSEGTAGSGNTIYF. CDR3 bases: TGTGCCAGCAGCGAAGGGACCGCCGGCTCTGGAAACACCATATATTTT.

This clone has a handful of counts. The chain uses TRBV14 and TRBJ2-7; no reliable D call. V was shortened by 2 bases and J by 0 bases, with 11 bases between the two germline ends. Germline CDR1 is SGHDN and CDR2 is FVKESK. This CDR3 has 15 amino acids. The CDR3 spells CASSQKRLGSYEQYF. CDR3 DNA: TGTGCCAGCAGCCAAAAGCGATTGGGCTCCTACGAGCAGTACTTC.

V and J are TRBV7-9 and TRBJ1-4; D is possibly TRBD1 (5 bases). This CDR3 has 14 residues. V was cut by 3 bases and J by 4 bases, with 9 bases left in between. CDR1 and CDR2 from the germline V gene are SEHNR and FQNEAQ (reference sequence). Written as DNA, the CDR3 is TGTGCCAGCAGCTTGGGACGGAGTAATGAAAAACTGTTTTTT. The encoded protein is CASSLGRSNEKLFF.

V usage is TRBV6-5 and J usage is TRBJ1-1; 8 nucleotides line up with TRBD1. V dropped 5 bases and J dropped 4; count of bases not matched to a gene: 9. This CDR3 has 15 residues. The V gene's germline CDR1 is MNHEY and CDR2 SVGAGI. CDR3 sequence reads: CASSPRTGRPTEAFF. CDR3 sequence (DNA): TGTGCCAGCAGTCCTCGGACAGGGAGACCCACTGAAGCTTTCTTT.

The chain employs TRBV30 and TRBJ1-4; 10 nucleotides align to TRBD1. Looked up from germline, CDR1 is GTSNPN and CDR2 is SVGIG (reference sequence). CDR3 size: 15 residues. The V segment lost 5 bases and the J segment 7 bases; nucleotides outside the gene matches: 10. The CDR3 region is CAWPPRDRGLEKLFF. In DNA form, the CDR3 reads TGTGCCTGGCCCCCTCGTGACAGGGGGCTTGAAAAACTGTTTTTT.

V usage is TRBV5-4 and J usage is TRBJ2-5; TRBD1 matches at 8 bases. CDR3 length: 16 amino acids. The germline V gene encodes CDR1 SGHNT and CDR2 YYREEE (reference sequence). The J segment lost 4 bases and the V segment lost 3 bases, leaving 11 bases of the junction unmatched. CDR3: CASSSQDRVGGETQYF. The CDR3 DNA follows: TGTGCCAGCAGCTCCCAGGACAGGGTCGGAGGAGAGACCCAGTACTTC.

The chain carries TRBV29-1 and TRBJ2-3; 8 bases align to TRBD2. V lost 1 base, J lost 2 bases, and 2 bases stayed unmatched. The length of the CDR3 is 14 residues. CDR1 and CDR2 from the germline V gene are SQVTM and ANQGSEA. CDR3 residues: CSVEGGGTTDTQYF. The DNA for the CDR3 is TGCAGCGTTGAAGGCGGGGGGACCACAGATACGCAGTATTTT.

The gene calls are TRBV10-1 and TRBJ2-1; the match to TRBD2 covers 12 bases. This CDR3 has 16 residues. With V trimmed by 3 bases and J by 2 bases, 2 bases remained unmatched. CDR1 and CDR2 from the germline V gene are WNHNN and SYGVQD (reference sequence). CDR3 sequence (DNA): TGCGCCAGCAGTGACGGACTAGCGGGGACCTACAATGAGCAGTTCTTC. Translated: CASSDGLAGTYNEQFF.

The V gene is TRBV6-6, the J gene TRBJ1-4; TRBD1 aligns across 8 bases. The CDR3 is 15 residues long. Germline values: CDR1 MNHNY, CDR2 SVGAGI (reference sequence). V lost 8 bases to trimming and J lost 4 bases; unmatched junction nucleotides: 9. As DNA, the CDR3 is TGTGCCAGCCGCCTAGGACAGGGCCTTAATGAAAAACTGTTTTTT. Protein product: CASRLGQGLNEKLFF.

The V call is TRBV4-3, the J call TRBJ1-2; the D is unclear. This CDR3 region has 15 residues. Per germline, CDR1 LGHNA and CDR2 YSLEER. V was cut by 1 base and J by 5 bases, with 14 bases left in between. CDR3 sequence reads: CASSQVSRESYGYTF. The CDR3 DNA reads as TGCGCCAGCAGCCAAGTCTCCCGAGAATCGTATGGCTACACCTTC.

The CDR3 DNA is TGTGCCAGCAGCTCTTGGAGTAGCGGGGGCACAGATACGCAGTATTTT. It encodes CASSSWSSGGTDTQYF. This chain uses TRBV28 with TRBJ2-3, with 8 nucleotides matching TRBD2. This CDR3 has 16 amino acids. V trimming: 6 bases; J trimming: 1 base; junction bases outside the gene matches: 9. Germline values: CDR1 MDHEN, CDR2 SYDVKM.

V gene TRBV5-6 combines with J gene TRBJ1-2; D unclear. Germline lookup yields CDR1 SGHDT and CDR2 YYEEEE. V lost 0 bases to trimming and J lost 8 bases, with 8 bases between them. The CDR3 is 12 residues long. CDR3 sequence (DNA): TGTGCCAGCAGCTTGGGTCAACCGGGCTACACCTTC. It yields the protein CASSLGQPGYTF.

The table lists this clone with a few counts. The rearrangement links TRBV11-2 to TRBJ2-3; 9 bases align to TRBD1. The CDR3 consists of 17 residues. Germline CDR1 and CDR2: SGHAT and FQNNGV. After removal of 4 bases from V and 5 bases from J, the junction contained 13 bases not matched to a gene. The CDR3 spells CASSSVEYRGHVDTQYF. For the CDR3, the DNA is TGTGCCAGCAGCTCCGTGGAGTACAGGGGGCATGTAGATACGCAGTATTTT.

This clone was seen only a few times. The genes are TRBV7-3 and TRBJ2-1; D is perhaps TRBD2 (5 bases). CDR1 is SGHTA and CDR2 is FQGTGA in the germline V gene. V lost 4 bases to trimming and J lost 12 bases, with 16 bases between them. The length of the CDR3 is 13 residues. The CDR3 protein is CASSSPPRVRQFF. Written as DNA, the CDR3 is TGTGCCAGCAGCTCCCCCCCGCGGGTGAGGCAGTTCTTC.